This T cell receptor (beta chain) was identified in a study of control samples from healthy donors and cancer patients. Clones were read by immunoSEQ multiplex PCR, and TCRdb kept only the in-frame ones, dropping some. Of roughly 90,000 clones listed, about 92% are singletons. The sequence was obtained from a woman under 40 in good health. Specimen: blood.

The CDR3 DNA is TGCGCCAGCAGCTCCGGGACAGGGGGTTCACCCCTCCACTTT. This codes for CASSSGTGGSPLHF. The V and J genes are TRBV5-1 and TRBJ1-6; 11 bases match TRBD1. The germline V gene encodes CDR1 SGHRS and CDR2 YFSETQ. CDR3 length: 14 residues. Unmatched junction bases numbered 2, after V lost 3 bases and J lost 9 bases.